These T cell receptor beta chains were read from a single sample in a study of control samples from healthy donors and cancer patients. Measured with immunoSEQ multiplex PCR; TCRdb has only the in-frame clones, and not every one. The sample has about 140,000 clones, about 90% seen once; the top ten hold approximately 7%. Sequenced: blood. Source of these receptors: a man younger than 35 in good health. Both conserved end residues are part of each CDR3. Fields, in order: V gene, D gene, CDR3 length, clone size, J gene, CDR3 protein, CDR3 DNA. A D gene is named only where the DNA matches it firmly. The size field is filled for only some rows; it gives once, few, many or a size class.

>TRBV5-1|.|13|.|TRBJ1-2
CASSRTANYGYTF
TGCGCCAGCAGCCGGACAGCTAACTATGGCTACACCTTC
>TRBV9|TRBD1|20|.|TRBJ1-5
CASSEETVLRTGEGNQPQHF
TGTGCCAGCAGCGAAGAAACGGTACTGAGGACAGGGGAGGGCAATCAGCCCCAGCATTTT
>TRBV30|.|11|.|TRBJ1-6
CAWSPRRALKF
TGTGCCTGGAGTCCCAGAAGGGCCCTGAAATTT
>TRBV3-1/TRBV3-2|.|16|.|TRBJ1-2
CASSQDRRVGGYGYTF
TGTGCCAGCAGCCAAGATCGAAGAGTTGGGGGGTATGGCTACACCTTC
>TRBV7-2|.|15|.|TRBJ2-1
CASSLSRSSYNEQFF
TGTGCCAGCAGCTTATCACGGAGCTCCTACAATGAGCAGTTCTTC
>TRBV24-1|.|12|.|TRBJ1-1
CATRDGGTEAFF
TGTGCCACCAGGGACGGCGGCACTGAAGCTTTCTTT
>TRBV27|.|14|.|TRBJ1-1
CASSPFEGNTEAFF
TGTGCCAGCAGTCCATTTGAGGGGAACACTGAAGCTTTCTTT
>TRBV20-1|.|12|.|TRBJ2-3
CSASKGTDTQYF
TGCAGTGCTAGTAAGGGCACAGATACGCAGTATTTT
>TRBV7-6|TRBD2|14|.|TRBJ2-5
CASSPSSGQETQYF
TGTGCCAGCAGCCCCTCTAGCGGGCAAGAGACCCAGTACTTC
>TRBV6-1|.|16|.|TRBJ1-3
CASSGPVFEPGNTIYF
TGTGCCAGCAGTGGCCCCGTGTTTGAACCTGGAAACACCATATATTTT
>TRBV3-1/TRBV3-2|.|15|.|TRBJ1-2
CASSRDSNGRSGYTF
TGTGCCAGCAGCCGGGATTCAAACGGGAGATCGGGCTACACCTTC
>TRBV2|.|13|.|TRBJ1-2
CASGQLFNYGYTF
TGTGCCAGCGGACAGCTATTTAACTATGGCTACACCTTC
>TRBV3-1/TRBV3-2|TRBD2|15|.|TRBJ2-1
CASSQDRTRGHEQFF
TGTGCCAGCAGCCAAGATCGGACTAGAGGCCATGAGCAGTTCTTC
>TRBV5-6|.|14|.|TRBJ2-5
CASSSPGIQETQYF
TGTGCCAGCAGCTCCCCAGGGATACAAGAGACCCAGTACTTC
>TRBV11-2|.|14|.|TRBJ1-2
CASSPLRQVYGYTF
TGTGCCAGCAGCCCTCTCCGACAGGTTTATGGCTACACCTTC
>TRBV25-1|TRBD2|16|.|TRBJ2-3
CASSDGAGSYTDTQYF
TGTGCCAGCAGTGACGGAGCGGGGTCGTACACAGATACGCAGTATTTT
>TRBV6-6|.|14|once|TRBJ1-1
CASTQVWVNTEAFF
TGTGCCAGTACCCAAGTCTGGGTGAACACTGAAGCTTTCTTT
>TRBV5-1|.|14|.|TRBJ2-7
CASSRLGGVYEQYF
TGCGCCAGCAGCCGCTTGGGGGGAGTTTACGAGCAGTACTTC
>TRBV7-2|.|13|.|TRBJ2-7
CASSLNSGGVQYF
TGTGCCAGCAGCTTGAACTCAGGGGGGGTGCAGTACTTC
>TRBV7-9|.|14|.|TRBJ1-3
CASSRSAGENTIYF
TGTGCCAGCTCCCGGAGTGCCGGTGAAAACACCATATATTTT
>TRBV11-2|.|16|.|TRBJ1-4
CASSLDPGRVWEKLFF
TGTGCCAGCAGCTTAGACCCAGGGAGAGTTTGGGAAAAACTGTTTTTT
>TRBV7-3|TRBD2|16|.|TRBJ2-3
CASSSGLAGGQDTQYF
TGTGCCAGCAGCTCCGGACTAGCGGGGGGGCAAGATACGCAGTATTTT